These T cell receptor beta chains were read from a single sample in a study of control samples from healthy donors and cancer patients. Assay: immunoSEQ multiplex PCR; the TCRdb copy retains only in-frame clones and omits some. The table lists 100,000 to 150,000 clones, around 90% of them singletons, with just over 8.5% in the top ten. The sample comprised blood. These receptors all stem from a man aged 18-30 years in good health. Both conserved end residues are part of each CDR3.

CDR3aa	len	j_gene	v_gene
CASSIGTFNHYGYTF	15	TRBJ1-2	TRBV5-4
CASTPASPTDTQYF	14	TRBJ2-3	TRBV5-6
CASSQELRLNNRATDTQYF	19	TRBJ2-3	TRBV3-1/TRBV3-2
CASSSGTVTYEQYF	14	TRBJ2-7	TRBV6-6
CASSYTGGPYNSPLHF	16	TRBJ1-6	TRBV5-1
CASSFGQARFYEQYF	15	TRBJ2-7	TRBV5-5
CASSGREGQPQHF	13	TRBJ1-5	TRBV27
CASSFKTDEKLFF	13	TRBJ1-4	TRBV7-9
CASSPTGGISYGYTF	15	TRBJ1-2	TRBV5-5
CASSSSRGLVEQYF	14	TRBJ2-7	TRBV6-4
CASSLPTGVGELFF	14	TRBJ2-2	TRBV5-1
CASRARGLTDTQYF	14	TRBJ2-3	TRBV2
CASSQDSEAYEQYF	14	TRBJ2-7	TRBV3-1/TRBV3-2
CASSFRRTDTQYF	13	TRBJ2-3	TRBV5-6
CASSTGQGADEQYF	14	TRBJ2-7	TRBV5-1
CASTYRRNTEAFF	13	TRBJ1-1	TRBV6-5
CASSRGTGPTGELFF	15	TRBJ2-2	TRBV5-1
CASSLRGAGGETQYF	15	TRBJ2-5	TRBV5-6
CATSRDWGVIRKGKGNTEAFF	21	TRBJ1-1	TRBV15
CASSPYNSPLHF	12	TRBJ1-6	TRBV7-2
CASSVAAGQSSPLHF	15	TRBJ1-6	TRBV6-4
CSANQGYEAFF	11	TRBJ1-1	TRBV20-1
CASSPDSGGVYGYTF	15	TRBJ1-2	TRBV2
CASSQDLGNTEAFF	14	TRBJ1-1	TRBV4-1
CASSETGTPDWANYGYTF	18	TRBJ1-2	TRBV5-1
CASSSLGGTEAFF	13	TRBJ1-1	TRBV7-8
CASSAFRLSNTGELFF	16	TRBJ2-2	TRBV2
CASSTGQGNTEAFF	14	TRBJ1-1	TRBV7-9
CASSQAWVKGTTYEQYF	17	TRBJ2-7	TRBV4-1
CASSQDRQGIHPLHF	15	TRBJ1-6	TRBV3-1/TRBV3-2
CASRPPSTGVNTEAFF	16	TRBJ1-1	TRBV7-9
CASSGDWDTQYF	12	TRBJ2-3	TRBV25-1
CASSSDRGRDEQYF	14	TRBJ2-7	TRBV7-2
CASSLTLGWDSPLHF	15	TRBJ1-6	TRBV27
CASSLSGSSYNSPLHF	16	TRBJ1-6	TRBV7-2
CSASQGLQSYNEQFF	15	TRBJ2-1	TRBV20-1
CASSPGRGNQPQHF	14	TRBJ1-5	TRBV19
CASSRDSGEQYF	12	TRBJ2-7	TRBV5-4
CAWSVGGEEKLFF	13	TRBJ1-4	TRBV30
CASSRKGQVYEQYF	14	TRBJ2-7	TRBV5-4
CASSLDRTRGNGYTF	15	TRBJ1-2	TRBV5-6
CASSQGGNQPQHF	13	TRBJ1-5	TRBV14
CASSDGQGKDEQYF	14	TRBJ2-7	TRBV6-1
CASRRQGNQPQHF	13	TRBJ1-5	TRBV12-3/TRBV12-4
CASSPRLDEKLFF	13	TRBJ1-4	TRBV14
CASSPRRGGTANTGELFF	18	TRBJ2-2	TRBV5-1
CASSGEREKLFF	12	TRBJ1-4	TRBV2
CASSLDVGRGGEAFF	15	TRBJ1-1	TRBV5-1
CASSLRIMGGLWADTQYF	18	TRBJ2-3	TRBV11-2
CASSSMDREAGELFF	15	TRBJ2-2	TRBV6-6
CASRPTGVNEKLFF	14	TRBJ1-4	TRBV4-1
CASSLTQGHGYTF	13	TRBJ1-2	TRBV12-3/TRBV12-4
CASSLGDRGNGYTF	14	TRBJ1-2	TRBV5-6
CASGDGPEQYF	11	TRBJ2-7	TRBV6-5